A selection of T cell receptor beta chains follows, all from one sample in a study of follicular helper T cells after annual influenza vaccination. Measured with immunoSEQ multiplex PCR; TCRdb has only the in-frame clones, and not every one. This table has 2,700 or so clones, around four fifths appearing once. Here the sequenced sample was CXCR5+ CD38- circulating T follicular helper cells from blood, taken on the day of influenza vaccination. The source is an adult who received the influenza vaccine. CDR3s include the opening cysteine and the closing phenylalanine or tryptophan. Each record gives: CDR3 protein, CDR3 DNA, J gene, clone size, D gene, V gene. D genes are given only for firm matches. Rows may omit the clone size; those that give it use once, few, many or a size class.

cdr3_aa: CASSLGAGDTYEQYF
cdr3_nt: TGCGCCAGCAGCTTGGGGGCAGGGGACACCTACGAGCAGTACTTC
j_call: TRBJ2-7
clone_size: -
d_call: -
v_call: TRBV5-1

cdr3_aa: CASRAGTEGVYGYTF
cdr3_nt: TGCGCCAGCAGGGCAGGGACGGAGGGGGTATATGGCTACACCTTC
j_call: TRBJ1-2
clone_size: -
d_call: -
v_call: TRBV5-1

cdr3_aa: CASSEAMLQEAYEQYF
cdr3_nt: TGTGCCAGCAGTGAAGCGATGCTACAGGAGGCCTACGAGCAGTACTTC
j_call: TRBJ2-7
clone_size: -
d_call: -
v_call: TRBV6-1

cdr3_aa: CASSLGTLVYEQYF
cdr3_nt: TGCGCCAGCAGCCTAGGGACCCTGGTCTACGAGCAGTACTTC
j_call: TRBJ2-7
clone_size: -
d_call: -
v_call: TRBV5-1

cdr3_aa: CASTRMTRGAFF
cdr3_nt: TGTGCCAGCACAAGGATGACTCGTGGGGCTTTCTTT
j_call: TRBJ1-1
clone_size: -
d_call: -
v_call: TRBV5-8

cdr3_aa: CAWGLAANTGELFF
cdr3_nt: TGTGCCTGGGGACTAGCCGCGAACACCGGGGAGCTGTTTTTT
j_call: TRBJ2-2
clone_size: few
d_call: TRBD2
v_call: TRBV7-9

cdr3_aa: CASSPEGLGYGYTF
cdr3_nt: TGTGCCAGCTCACCAGAAGGGTTGGGCTATGGCTACACCTTC
j_call: TRBJ1-2
clone_size: -
d_call: -
v_call: TRBV18

cdr3_aa: CATRGPEYNQPQHF
cdr3_nt: TGTGCCACTCGAGGGCCGGAGTACAATCAGCCCCAGCATTTT
j_call: TRBJ1-5
clone_size: -
d_call: -
v_call: TRBV10-3

cdr3_aa: CASSLGRGQSVNEQYF
cdr3_nt: TGTGCCAGCAGCTTGGGGCGCGGACAGTCGGTTAACGAGCAGTACTTC
j_call: TRBJ2-7
clone_size: -
d_call: -
v_call: TRBV5-6

cdr3_aa: CASQRGSGTGELFF
cdr3_nt: TGTGCCAGTCAGCGGGGGTCTGGTACCGGGGAGCTGTTTTTT
j_call: TRBJ2-2
clone_size: -
d_call: TRBD2
v_call: TRBV2

cdr3_aa: CASSSTENQPQHF
cdr3_nt: TGTGCCAGCAGCTCGACAGAGAATCAGCCCCAGCATTTT
j_call: TRBJ1-5
clone_size: -
d_call: -
v_call: TRBV5-8

cdr3_aa: CASSLVARAEQFF
cdr3_nt: TGTGCCAGCAGCTTAGTTGCCCGGGCTGAGCAGTTCTTC
j_call: TRBJ2-1
clone_size: -
d_call: -
v_call: TRBV7-6

cdr3_aa: CASNPGPNTGELFF
cdr3_nt: TGTGCCAGCAATCCGGGACCCAACACCGGGGAGCTGTTTTTT
j_call: TRBJ2-2
clone_size: few
d_call: -
v_call: TRBV9

cdr3_aa: CASSDGVAGSTDTQYF
cdr3_nt: TGTGCCAGCAGTGACGGGGTAGCGGGGAGCACAGATACGCAGTATTTT
j_call: TRBJ2-3
clone_size: -
d_call: TRBD2
v_call: TRBV6-4

cdr3_aa: CSAKSGNTIYF
cdr3_nt: TGCAGTGCCAAGTCTGGAAACACCATATATTTT
j_call: TRBJ1-3
clone_size: -
d_call: -
v_call: TRBV20-1

cdr3_aa: CASSQEPGTGLMASYNEQFF
cdr3_nt: TGTGCCAGCAGCCAAGAGCCCGGGACAGGGTTAATGGCCTCCTACAATGAGCAGTTCTTC
j_call: TRBJ2-1
clone_size: -
d_call: TRBD1
v_call: TRBV4-2

cdr3_aa: CASSVRGALISTDTQYF
cdr3_nt: TGTGCCAGCAGTGTTCGGGGGGCACTCATCAGCACAGATACGCAGTATTTT
j_call: TRBJ2-3
clone_size: -
d_call: -
v_call: TRBV2